A single T cell receptor (beta chain) is shown here with its context. The data were produced by immunoSEQ multiplex PCR, yet TCRdb's version contains in-frame clones alone and is incomplete. The sample carries 80,000 to 130,000 clones, around 90% recorded once. CDR1 is SGHTA, CDR2 FQGTGA, per germline. The V end was cut by 0 bases, the J end by 5 bases, with 5 bases between. The CDR3 loop spans 13 amino acids. These data belong to a study of T cell changes during pregnancy in multiple sclerosis. The rearrangement joins TRBV7-3 to TRBJ1-5; no clear D. Material: peripheral blood, obtained in the second trimester of pregnancy. This receptor was taken from a female donor with multiple sclerosis, enrolled in a pregnancy study. The CDR3 DNA is TGTGCCAGCAGCTTAACCACAGATCAGCCCCAGCATTTT. It translates to CASSLTTDQPQHF.